Sequencing of this T cell receptor (beta chain) was carried out in a study of read filtering for tumor transcriptome and immune sequencing. Across the study: IR-seq gave about 3.5 to 11 million TCR reads per sample; RNA-seq gave about 80 to 1,400. The study, taken as a whole, reports: Approximately 80% of IR-seq clonotypes had one read, totaling about 3.3% of reads; RNA-seq: 74.6% and 44.6%.

The CDR3 length is 13 residues. Germline assignment: CDR1 SQVTM and CDR2 ANQGSEA. Trimming at V came to 6 bases and at J to 2 bases, leaving 4 bases not matched to a gene. This clonotype was observed many times. Its target is unknown. This library used about 400 ng RNA and molecular barcoded adaptors spanning alpha/delta and beta/gamma chains. TCRdb analysed the reads with MiXCR anew, one entry per CDR3 protein. The sample contains about 39,000 distinct CDR3 sequences, approximately 14% of which appear only once. Sequenced sample: a population of CD138-negative cells sorted from bone marrow. This chain links TRBV29-1 with TRBJ2-5; 9 bases line up with TRBD2. The receptor was isolated from a donor over 35 with multiple myeloma. CDR3 protein: CSVATSGQETQYF. CDR3 nucleotides: TGCAGCGTCGCGACTAGCGGACAAGAGACCCAGTACTTC. The full variable domain, completed using reference TRBV29-1 and TRBJ2-5, is SAVISQKPSRDICQRGTSLTIQCQVDSQVTMMFWYRQQPGQSLTLIATANQGSEATYESGFVIDKFPISRPNLTFSTLTVSNMSPEDSSIYLCSVATSGQETQYFGPGTRLLVL.